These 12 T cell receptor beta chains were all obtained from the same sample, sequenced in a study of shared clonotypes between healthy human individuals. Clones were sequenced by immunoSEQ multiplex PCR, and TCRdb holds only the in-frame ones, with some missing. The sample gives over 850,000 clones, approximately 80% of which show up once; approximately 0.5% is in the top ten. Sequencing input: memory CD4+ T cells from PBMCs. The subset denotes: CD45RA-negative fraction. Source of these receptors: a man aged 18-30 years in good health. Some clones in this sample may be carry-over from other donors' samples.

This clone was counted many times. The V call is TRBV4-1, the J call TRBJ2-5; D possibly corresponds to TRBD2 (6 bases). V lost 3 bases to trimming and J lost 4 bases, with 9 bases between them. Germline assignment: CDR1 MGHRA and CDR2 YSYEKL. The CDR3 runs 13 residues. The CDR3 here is CASSQTAGETQYF. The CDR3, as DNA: TGCGCCAGCAGCCAGACAGCGGGAGAGACCCAGTACTTC.

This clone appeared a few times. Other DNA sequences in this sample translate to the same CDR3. CDR3 sequence: CASSSDRFTDTQYF. The CDR3 DNA reads TGTGCCAGCAGCTCGGACAGGTTCACAGATACGCAGTATTTT. The chain carries TRBV7-3 and TRBJ2-3, with 7 nucleotides matching TRBD1. CDR3 length equals 14 residues. Germline V gives CDR1 SGHTA, CDR2 FQGTGA. J was trimmed by 2 bases and V by 4 bases; bases with no gene match: 3. Based on the CDR3 plus reference TRBV7-3 and TRBJ2-3, the full variable domain is GAGVSQTPSNKVTEKGKYVELRCDPISGHTALYWYRQSLGQGPEFLIYFQGTGAADDSGLPNDRFFAVRPEGSVSTLKIQRTERGDSAVYLCASSSDRFTDTQYFGPGTRLTVL.

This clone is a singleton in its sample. As DNA, the CDR3 is TGTGCCAGCAGGCCCGGACAGGGGATCTCCTACGAGCAGTACTTC. It encodes CASRPGQGISYEQYF. The V and J genes are TRBV2 and TRBJ2-7, with 9 bases matching TRBD1. With 6 bases clipped from V and 0 bases from J, the junction kept 6 bases outside the gene matches. CDR3 size: 15 residues. Germline V lookup: CDR1 SNHLY, CDR2 FYNNEI.

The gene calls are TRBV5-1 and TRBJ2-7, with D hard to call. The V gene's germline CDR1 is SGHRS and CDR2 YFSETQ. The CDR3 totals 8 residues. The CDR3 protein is CARYEQYF. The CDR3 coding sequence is TGCGCTCGATACGAGCAGTACTTC.

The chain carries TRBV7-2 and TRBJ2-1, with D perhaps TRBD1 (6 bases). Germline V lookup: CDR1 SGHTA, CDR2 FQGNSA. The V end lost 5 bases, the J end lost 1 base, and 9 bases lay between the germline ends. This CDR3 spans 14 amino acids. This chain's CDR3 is CASSARGSYNEQFF. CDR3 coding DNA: TGTGCCAGCAGCGCCAGGGGTTCCTACAATGAGCAGTTCTTC.

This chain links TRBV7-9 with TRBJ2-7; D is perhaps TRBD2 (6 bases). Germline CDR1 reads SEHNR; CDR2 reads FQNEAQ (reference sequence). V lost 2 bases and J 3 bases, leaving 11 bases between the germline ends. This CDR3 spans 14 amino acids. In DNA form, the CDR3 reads TGTGCCAGCAGCTTAAACCGGGGGAGCTACGAGCAGTACTTC. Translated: CASSLNRGSYEQYF.

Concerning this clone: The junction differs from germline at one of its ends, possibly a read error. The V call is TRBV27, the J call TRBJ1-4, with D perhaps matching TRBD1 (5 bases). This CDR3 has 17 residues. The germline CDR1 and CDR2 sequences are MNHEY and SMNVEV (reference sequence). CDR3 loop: CASSPIRESTTNEKLFF. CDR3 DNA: TGTGCCAGCAGTCCCATCAGGGAAAGTACAACAAATGAAAAACTGTTTTTT.

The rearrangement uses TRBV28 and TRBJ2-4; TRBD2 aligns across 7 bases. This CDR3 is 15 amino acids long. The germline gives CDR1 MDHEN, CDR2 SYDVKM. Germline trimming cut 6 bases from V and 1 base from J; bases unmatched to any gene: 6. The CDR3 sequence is CASRAGGGAKNIQYF. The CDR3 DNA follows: TGTGCCAGCAGAGCCGGGGGAGGGGCCAAAAACATTCAGTACTTC.

DNA for the CDR3: TGTGCCAGCAGTTTCTCCTTCGTGGGACTTCAAGAGACCCAGTACTTC. Amino acid sequence: CASSFSFVGLQETQYF. This chain links TRBV28 with TRBJ2-5, with D perhaps TRBD2 (6 bases). Trimming pared 3 bases from V and 2 bases from J, leaving 16 bases between. This CDR3 is 16 amino acids long. Germline V gene data show CDR1 as MDHEN and CDR2 as SYDVKM.

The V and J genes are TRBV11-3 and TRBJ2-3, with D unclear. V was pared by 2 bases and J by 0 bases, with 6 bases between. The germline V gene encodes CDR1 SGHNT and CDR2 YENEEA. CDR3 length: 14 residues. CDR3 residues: CASSLPRSTDTQYF. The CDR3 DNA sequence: TGTGCCAGCAGCTTACCTCGTAGCACAGATACGCAGTATTTT.

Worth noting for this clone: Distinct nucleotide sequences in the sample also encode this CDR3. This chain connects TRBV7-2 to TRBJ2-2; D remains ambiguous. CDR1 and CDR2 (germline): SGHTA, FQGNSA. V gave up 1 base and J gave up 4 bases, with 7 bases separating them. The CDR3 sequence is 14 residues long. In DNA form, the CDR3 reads TGTGCCAGCAGCTTAGGGGGTGGCACCGGGGAGCTGTTTTTT. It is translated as CASSLGGGTGELFF.

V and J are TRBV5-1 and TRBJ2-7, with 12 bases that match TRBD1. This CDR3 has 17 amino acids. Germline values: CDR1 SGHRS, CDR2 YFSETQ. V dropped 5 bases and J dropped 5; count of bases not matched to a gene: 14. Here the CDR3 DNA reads TGCGCCAGCAGGCGATTGAGTGACGGGACAGGGGGCGACGAGCAGTACTTC. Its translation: CASRRLSDGTGGDEQYF.